This T cell receptor beta chain came from a study of blood T cells in healthy people across ages. A second PCR, run for about 6 to 12 cycles, used a sample-barcoded 5' primer plus a J-beta primer mix. TCRdb re-called the 5' RACE reads through MiXCR, storing one row per CDR3 protein. The sample includes over a million distinct CDR3 sequences, approximately 63% of them seen just once. Study outcomes and limitations: TCR beta diversity tracked closely with naive T cell percentage.

With respect to this clonotype: The antigen remains unidentified.

Trimming took off 1 base at V and 2 bases at J, with 11 bases between the two ends. Germline V lookup: CDR1 SGHRS, CDR2 YFSETQ. This CDR3 region has 15 residues. The chain is built from TRBV5-1 and TRBJ2-3, with D uncertain. The sequence derives from a man between 18 and 35 years old in good health. The sequencing input was blood. CDR3: CASSLYGRNTDTQYF. The CDR3 bases are TGCGCCAGCAGCTTGTATGGGCGAAACACAGATACGCAGTATTTT.